This TCR beta chain was identified during a study of siplizumab effects on memory and regulatory T cells. Study results and caveats: Naive T cells seemed more diverse than memory cells; they also seemed major alloresponse contributors. Alloreactive sequences traceable to unstimulated CD4+ memory cells declined significantly under siplizumab.

Measured with immunoSEQ multiplex PCR; TCRdb has only the in-frame clones, and not every one. The sample lists approximately 68,000 clones, about 90% seen once, with approximately 28% in the top ten. J was trimmed by 6 bases and V by 5 bases; bases with no gene match: 5. The CDR3 sequence is 13 residues long. The germline V gene encodes CDR1 SGHAT and CDR2 FQNNGV. As regards this clone: The target antigen is unknown.

The sequence derives from a human donor in good health. The sequenced material came from CD8+ T cells sorted from blood. The V and J genes are TRBV11-2 and TRBJ1-2; 8 bases match TRBD1. CDR3 loop: CASSGQGMDGYTF. The DNA of the CDR3 is TGTGCCAGCAGCGGACAGGGAATGGATGGCTACACCTTC.